This T cell receptor (beta chain) was sequenced for a study of CD8+CD57+ T cells in acquired aplastic anemia. It was patients with CD8+CD57+ cell expansion by flow cytometry who were chosen for sequencing. Study-wide results and limits: Statistical testing detected no significant gap in CD8+ Simpson's diversity between patients and controls. The number of CD8+ CDR3 sequences shared by patients and controls was twenty-nine.

Profiling of TCR beta VDJ combinations and CDR3 sequences used genomic DNA as template. TCRdb re-called the reads with MiXCR, one entry per CDR3 protein. The sample yields just over 450,000 distinct CDR3 sequences, over 25% seen once. Only a few counts were recorded for this clonotype. What it binds is not known. The V end lost 5 bases, the J end lost 12 bases, and 11 bases lay between the germline ends. CDR3 length equals 12 residues. Germline V lookup: CDR1 SNHLY, CDR2 FYNNEI. Sample: sorted CD4+, CD8+, or CD8+CD57+ T cells (not recorded which) from PBMCs. The rearrangement links TRBV2 to TRBJ1-6; a weak D match, TRBD1 (5 bases). This TCR derives from a human donor with aplastic anemia. For the CDR3, the DNA is TGTGCCAGCAGTTTGATGGGGGGACCCCTCCACTTT. Its translation is CASSLMGGPLHF.